This entry is about one T cell receptor beta chain. Libraries were prepared by immunoSEQ multiplex PCR; TCRdb keeps only in-frame clonotypes and omits some of them. The table lists 110,000 to 150,000 clones, around 90% of them singletons. The data stem from a study of control samples from healthy donors and cancer patients. Trimming cost V 3 bases and J 7 bases, with 13 bases left between them. CDR3 length equals 14 residues. Germline assignment: CDR1 SGHRS and CDR2 YFSETQ. Material: blood. The chain employs TRBV5-1 and TRBJ2-2; D is undetermined. The sequence came from a man aged 25 to 45 in good health. CDR3 loop: CASSSGSSGGELFF. For the CDR3, the DNA is TGCGCCAGCAGCTCGGGCAGTTCCGGCGGGGAGCTGTTTTTT.